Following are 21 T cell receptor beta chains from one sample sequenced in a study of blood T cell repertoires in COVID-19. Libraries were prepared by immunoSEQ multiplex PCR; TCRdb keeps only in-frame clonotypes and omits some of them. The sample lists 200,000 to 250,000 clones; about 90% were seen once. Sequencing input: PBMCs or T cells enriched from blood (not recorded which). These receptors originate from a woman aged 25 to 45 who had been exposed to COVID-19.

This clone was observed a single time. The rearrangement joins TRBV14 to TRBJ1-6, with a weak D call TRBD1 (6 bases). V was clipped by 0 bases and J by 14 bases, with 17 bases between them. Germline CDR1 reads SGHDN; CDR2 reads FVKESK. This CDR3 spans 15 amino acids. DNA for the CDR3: TGTGCCAGCAGCCAAGAACCGCCAGGGGTTCGGGCCCTCCACTTT. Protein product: CASSQEPPGVRALHF.

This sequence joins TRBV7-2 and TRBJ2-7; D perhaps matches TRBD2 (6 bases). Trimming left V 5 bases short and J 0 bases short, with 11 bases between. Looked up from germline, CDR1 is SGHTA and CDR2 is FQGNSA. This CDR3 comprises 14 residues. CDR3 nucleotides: TGTGCCAGCAGCCGGGACTCCCACTCCTACGAGCAGTACTTC. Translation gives CASSRDSHSYEQYF.

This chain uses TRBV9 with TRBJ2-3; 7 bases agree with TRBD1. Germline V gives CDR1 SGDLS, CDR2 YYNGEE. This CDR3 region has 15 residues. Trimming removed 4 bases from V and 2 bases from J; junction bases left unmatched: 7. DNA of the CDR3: TGTGCCAGCAGCCTATGGACAGGAGACACAGATACGCAGTATTTT. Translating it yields CASSLWTGDTDTQYF.

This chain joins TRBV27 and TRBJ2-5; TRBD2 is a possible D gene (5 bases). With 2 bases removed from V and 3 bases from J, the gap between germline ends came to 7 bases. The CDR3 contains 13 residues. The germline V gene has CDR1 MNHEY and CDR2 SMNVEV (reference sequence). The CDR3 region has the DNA TGTGCCAGCAGTTTAACCGGGAAAGAGACCCAGTACTTC. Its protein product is CASSLTGKETQYF.

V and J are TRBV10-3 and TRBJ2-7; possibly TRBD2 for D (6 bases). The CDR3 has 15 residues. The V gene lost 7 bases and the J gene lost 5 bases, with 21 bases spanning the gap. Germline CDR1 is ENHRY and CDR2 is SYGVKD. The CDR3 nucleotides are TGTGCCATCATCCAAACGGGGGAGGAAGCCAACGAGCAGTACTTC. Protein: CAIIQTGEEANEQYF.

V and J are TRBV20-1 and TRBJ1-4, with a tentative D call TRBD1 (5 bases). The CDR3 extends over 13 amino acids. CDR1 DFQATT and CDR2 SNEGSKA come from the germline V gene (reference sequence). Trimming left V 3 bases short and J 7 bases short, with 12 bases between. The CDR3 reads CSASGQGGEKLFF. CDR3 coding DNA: TGCAGTGCTAGTGGGCAGGGAGGTGAAAAACTGTTTTTT.

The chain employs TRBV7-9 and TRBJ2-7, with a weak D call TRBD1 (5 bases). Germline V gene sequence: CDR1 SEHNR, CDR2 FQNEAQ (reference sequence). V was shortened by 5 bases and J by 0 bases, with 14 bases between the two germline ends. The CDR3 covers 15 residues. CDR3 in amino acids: CASSGSGQSSYEQYF. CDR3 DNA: TGTGCCAGCAGCGGATCCGGACAATCCTCCTACGAGCAGTACTTC.

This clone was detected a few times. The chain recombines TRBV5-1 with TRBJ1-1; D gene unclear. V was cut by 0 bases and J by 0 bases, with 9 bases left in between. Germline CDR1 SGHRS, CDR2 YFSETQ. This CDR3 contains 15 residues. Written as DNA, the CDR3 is TGCGCCAGCAGCTTGGGTGGAGGAGTGAACACTGAAGCTTTCTTT. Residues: CASSLGGGVNTEAFF. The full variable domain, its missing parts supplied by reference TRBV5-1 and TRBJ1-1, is KAGVTQTPRYLIKTRGQQVTLSCSPISGHRSVSWYQQTPGQGLQFLFEYFSETQRNKGNFPGRFSGRQFSNSRSEMNVSTLELGDSALYLCASSLGGGVNTEAFFGQGTRLTVV.

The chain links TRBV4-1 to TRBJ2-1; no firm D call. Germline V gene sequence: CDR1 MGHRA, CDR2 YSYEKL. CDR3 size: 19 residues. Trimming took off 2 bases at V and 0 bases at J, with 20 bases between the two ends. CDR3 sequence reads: CASSQRRILAPSSYNEQFF. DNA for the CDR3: TGCGCCAGCAGCCAAAGGAGAATTCTGGCCCCGAGCTCCTACAATGAGCAGTTCTTC.

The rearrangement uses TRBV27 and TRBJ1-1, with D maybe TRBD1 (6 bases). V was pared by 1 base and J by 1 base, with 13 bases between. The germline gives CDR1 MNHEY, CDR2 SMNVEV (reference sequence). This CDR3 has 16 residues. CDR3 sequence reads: CASSLFGGQSNTEAFF. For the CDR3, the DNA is TGTGCCAGCAGTTTATTCGGGGGGCAATCGAACACTGAAGCTTTCTTT.

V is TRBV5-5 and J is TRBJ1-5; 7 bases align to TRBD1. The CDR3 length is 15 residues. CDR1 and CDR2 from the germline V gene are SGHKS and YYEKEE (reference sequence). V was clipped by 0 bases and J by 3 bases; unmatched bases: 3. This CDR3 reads CASSLGTGFNQPQHF. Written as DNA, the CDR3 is TGTGCCAGCAGCTTGGGGACAGGCTTCAATCAGCCCCAGCATTTT.

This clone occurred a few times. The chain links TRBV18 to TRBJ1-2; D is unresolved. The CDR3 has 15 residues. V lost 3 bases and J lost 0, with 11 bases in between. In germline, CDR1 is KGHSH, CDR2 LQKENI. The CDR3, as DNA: TGTGCCAGCTCACCCGGGGTGGGAGCTAACTATGGCTACACCTTC. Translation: CASSPGVGANYGYTF.

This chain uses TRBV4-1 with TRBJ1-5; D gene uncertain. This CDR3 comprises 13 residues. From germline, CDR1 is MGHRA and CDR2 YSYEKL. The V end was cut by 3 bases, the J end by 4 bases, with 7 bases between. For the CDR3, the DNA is TGCGCCAGCAGCCAGTCCTCTAATCAGCCCCAGCATTTT. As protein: CASSQSSNQPQHF.

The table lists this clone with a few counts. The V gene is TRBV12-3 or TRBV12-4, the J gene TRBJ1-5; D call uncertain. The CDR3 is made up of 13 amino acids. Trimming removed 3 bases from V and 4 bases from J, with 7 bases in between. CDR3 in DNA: TGTGCCAGCAGTTTTGCGAGGAATCAGCCCCAGCATTTT. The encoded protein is CASSFARNQPQHF.

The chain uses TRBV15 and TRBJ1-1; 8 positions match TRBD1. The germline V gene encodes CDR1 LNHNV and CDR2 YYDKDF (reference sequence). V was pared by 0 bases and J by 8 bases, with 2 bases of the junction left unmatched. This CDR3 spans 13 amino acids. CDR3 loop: CATSRDRTGEAFF. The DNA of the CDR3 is TGTGCCACCAGCAGAGACCGGACAGGGGAAGCTTTCTTT.

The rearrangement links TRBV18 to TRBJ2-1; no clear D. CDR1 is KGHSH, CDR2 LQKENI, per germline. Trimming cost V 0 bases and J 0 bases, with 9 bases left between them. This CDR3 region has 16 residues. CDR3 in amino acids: CASSPPGFSSYNEQFF. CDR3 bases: TGTGCCAGCTCACCACCCGGGTTCAGCTCCTACAATGAGCAGTTCTTC.

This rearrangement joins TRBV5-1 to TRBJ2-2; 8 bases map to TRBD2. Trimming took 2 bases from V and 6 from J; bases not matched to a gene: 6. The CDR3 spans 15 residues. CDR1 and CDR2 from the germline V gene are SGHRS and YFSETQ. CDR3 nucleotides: TGCGCCAGCAGCTTCCGAAGCGGGAGCGCCGGGGAGCTGTTTTTT. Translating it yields CASSFRSGSAGELFF.

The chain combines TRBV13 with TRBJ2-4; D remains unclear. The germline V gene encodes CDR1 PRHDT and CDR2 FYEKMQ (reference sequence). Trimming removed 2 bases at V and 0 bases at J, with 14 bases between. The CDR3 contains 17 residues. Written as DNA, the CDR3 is TGTGCCAGCAGCTTACTTGGCGGTCTTTTAGCCAAAAACATTCAGTACTTC. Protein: CASSLLGGLLAKNIQYF.

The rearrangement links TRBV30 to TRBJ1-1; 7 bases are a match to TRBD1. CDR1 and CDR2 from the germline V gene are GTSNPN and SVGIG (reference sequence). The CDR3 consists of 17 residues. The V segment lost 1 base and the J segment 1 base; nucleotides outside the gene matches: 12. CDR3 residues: CAWSAVGRGRPNTEAFF. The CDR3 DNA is TGTGCCTGGAGTGCGGTTGGCAGGGGGAGACCGAACACTGAAGCTTTCTTT.

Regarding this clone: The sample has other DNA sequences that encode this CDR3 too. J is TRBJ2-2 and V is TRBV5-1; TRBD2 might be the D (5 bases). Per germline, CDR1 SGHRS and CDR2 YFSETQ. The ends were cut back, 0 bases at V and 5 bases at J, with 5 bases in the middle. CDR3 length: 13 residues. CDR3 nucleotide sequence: TGCGCCAGCAGCTTGGGAGGGACCGGGGAGCTGTTTTTT. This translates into CASSLGGTGELFF.

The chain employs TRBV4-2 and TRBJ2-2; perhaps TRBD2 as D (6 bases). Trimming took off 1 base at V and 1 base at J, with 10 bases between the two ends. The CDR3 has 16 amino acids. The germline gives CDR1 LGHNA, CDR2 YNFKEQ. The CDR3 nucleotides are TGTGCCAGCAGCCAAGGTCCGGGAGAGAACACCGGGGAGCTGTTTTTT. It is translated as CASSQGPGENTGELFF.